This TCR beta chain was identified during a study of blood T cell repertoires in COVID-19. V gave up 0 bases and J gave up 3 bases, with 7 bases separating them. Germline CDR1 and CDR2: SGDLS and YYNGEE. This CDR3 has 14 amino acids. TCRdb's table, derived via immunoSEQ multiplex PCR, lists solely in-frame clones and lacks some. This table holds some 150,000 clones, roughly nine tenths found once. V and J are TRBV9 and TRBJ1-5, with TRBD1 as a possible D gene (5 bases). The sample taken for sequencing was peripheral blood. This TCR derives from a woman between 40 and 50 years old with acute or convalescent COVID-19. Here the CDR3 reads CASSVAGNNQPQHF. The CDR3 DNA sequence: TGTGCCAGCAGCGTAGCAGGGAACAATCAGCCCCAGCATTTT.